This T cell receptor (beta chain) was documented in a study of technical replicates of blood from a few donors. CDR1 KGHSH and CDR2 LQKENI come from the germline V gene. The CDR3 has 12 amino acids. V was trimmed by 4 bases and J by 5 bases, leaving 8 bases between them. Repertoires were generated with immunoSEQ multiplex PCR, while TCRdb's copy carries only in-frame clones and drops some. The top ten hold approximately 0.4% of the sample, which has some 87,000 clones, over 90% seen once. The sequenced sample consisted of T cells isolated from PBMCs. The receptor comes from a human donor in good health. The chain joins TRBV18 to TRBJ1-1, with D perhaps matching TRBD1 (6 bases). CDR3 DNA: TGTGCCAGCTCACTCACAGGGACTGAAGCTTTCTTT. It translates to CASSLTGTEAFF.